The 12 T cell receptor beta chains in this list originate from one sample, sequenced in a study of blood T cell repertoires in COVID-19. Sequenced by immunoSEQ multiplex PCR; TCRdb stores in-frame clones only, minus some. The data contain 90,000 to 100,000 clones, over 70% of them singletons. Sequenced material: peripheral blood. The source of these receptors is a man aged 60 to 75 with acute or convalescent COVID-19.

The chain uses TRBV9 and TRBJ2-1, with 8 bases matching TRBD1. Germline trimming cut 2 bases from V and 1 base from J; bases unmatched to any gene: 11. Germline assignment: CDR1 SGDLS and CDR2 YYNGEE. This CDR3 is built from 18 residues. CDR3 loop: CASSVRPQGARSYNEQFF. CDR3 DNA sequence: TGTGCCAGCAGCGTCCGTCCCCAGGGGGCTAGATCCTACAATGAGCAGTTCTTC.

A single count supports this clone. The chain joins TRBV4-1 to TRBJ1-1; no firm D call. V was cut by 0 bases and J by 1 base, with 18 bases left in between. This CDR3 region has 18 residues. CDR1 and CDR2 from the germline V gene are MGHRA and YSYEKL. CDR3 in amino acids: CASSQDPPAAGWNTEAFF. In nucleotides, the CDR3 is TGCGCCAGCAGCCAAGACCCTCCGGCAGCCGGGTGGAACACTGAAGCTTTCTTT.

This clone was found once. The CDR3 DNA follows: TGCGCCAGCAGCCAAGCGATCCACTATACCTACGAGCAGTACTTC. This encodes CASSQAIHYTYEQYF. The chain recombines TRBV4-3 with TRBJ2-7; the D is unclear. Germline CDR1 is LGHNA and CDR2 is YSLEER. The CDR3 is made up of 15 amino acids. The V and J ends lost 1 base and 2 bases respectively, with 12 bases between them.

The chain couples TRBV7-9 to TRBJ2-7; 9 bases align to TRBD2. The germline V gene encodes CDR1 SEHNR and CDR2 FQNEAQ (reference sequence). Losses at the gene ends were 1 base for V and 7 bases for J; bases not matched to a gene: 14. The CDR3 spans 17 residues. The CDR3 is CASSLVGSASGVFEQYF. The DNA for the CDR3 is TGTGCCAGCAGCTTAGTCGGATCGGCTAGCGGGGTGTTTGAGCAGTACTTC.

This chain connects TRBV2 to TRBJ2-2; D not certain. Trimming took 6 bases from V and 0 from J, leaving 11 bases between them. The CDR3 has 15 amino acids. Germline V gene data show CDR1 as SNHLY and CDR2 as FYNNEI. The CDR3 is CASSLETTNTGELFF. CDR3 nucleotide sequence: TGTGCCAGCAGCTTGGAGACCACGAACACCGGGGAGCTGTTTTTT.

The J gene is TRBJ1-6, the V gene TRBV11-3; 7 bases align to TRBD1. CDR1 and CDR2 from the germline V gene are SGHNT and YENEEA. Trimming took 3 bases from V and 8 from J; bases not matched to a gene: 7. The CDR3 is 15 amino acids. The DNA for the CDR3 is TGTGCCAGCAGCTTTGACGGGACAGTCTATTCACCCCTCCACTTT. Amino acids: CASSFDGTVYSPLHF.

The CDR3 nucleotides read TGTGCCAGCAGCTTGGGATTTTCGCCAGGGAGGGACACTGAAGCTTTCTTT. It codes for CASSLGFSPGRDTEAFF. The gene calls are TRBV5-4 and TRBJ1-1; D possibly corresponds to TRBD1 (5 bases). The V end was cut by 0 bases, the J end by 3 bases, with 18 bases between. Germline loops: CDR1 SGHNT, CDR2 YYREEE (reference sequence). CDR3 length equals 17 residues.

This clone was found once. The V call is TRBV7-9, the J call TRBJ1-5; D is ambiguous. V was trimmed by 3 bases and J by 6 bases, leaving 9 bases between them. The CDR3 spans 13 residues. Germline V gene sequence: CDR1 SEHNR, CDR2 FQNEAQ (reference sequence). CDR3 nucleotide sequence: TGTGCCAGCAGCTTTTATCCGGGTCAGCCCCAGCATTTT. It is translated as CASSFYPGQPQHF.

J is TRBJ1-1 and V is TRBV7-3, with D tentatively TRBD1 (5 bases). The V end was cut by 4 bases, the J end by 7 bases, with 13 bases between. Per the germline V gene, CDR1 is SGHTA and CDR2 is FQGTGA. The CDR3 sequence is 13 residues long. The CDR3: CASSYRAGNEAFF. CDR3 sequence (DNA): TGTGCCAGCAGCTACCGGGCAGGGAATGAAGCTTTCTTT.

V gene TRBV28 combines with J gene TRBJ1-5, with D hard to call. Germline V gene lookup returns CDR1 MDHEN and CDR2 SYDVKM. This CDR3 spans 15 amino acids. V was cut by 8 bases and J by 0 bases, with 14 bases left in between. CDR3 coding DNA: TGTGCCAGCGGTCCGGGGTCTTATAGCAATCAGCCCCAGCATTTT. Protein product: CASGPGSYSNQPQHF.

The chain has TRBV5-8 and TRBJ2-2; 8 bases align to TRBD1. Germline CDR1 is SGHTS and CDR2 is YDEGEE. The CDR3 is 15 amino acids. Trimming at V came to 3 bases and at J to 3 bases, leaving 4 bases not matched to a gene. CDR3 protein: CASSSRDRYTGELFF. CDR3 DNA sequence: TGTGCCAGCAGCTCCCGGGACAGGTACACCGGGGAGCTGTTTTTT.

The rearrangement joins TRBV7-2 to TRBJ1-5; D is possibly TRBD1 (5 bases). V lost 3 bases and J 0 bases, leaving 9 bases between the germline ends. The CDR3 is made up of 15 amino acids. CDR1 and CDR2 (germline): SGHTA, FQGNSA. The CDR3 DNA follows: TGTGCCAGCAGCTTGGCGACAGATAGCAATCAGCCCCAGCATTTT. The encoded protein is CASSLATDSNQPQHF.